Reported below is one T cell receptor beta chain. At one boundary the junction diverges from the germline segment, which might be a read error. The CDR3 has 13 residues. The entry originates in a study of tumor-infiltrating lymphocytes in primary liver carcinoma. Synthesis of TCR beta cDNA was carried out from 500 ng total RNA with a constant-region primer. Sequencing libraries for TCR beta derived from three nested multiplex PCR rounds that used slightly modified ARM-PCR. A C-beta reverse primer and TRBV1-TRBV30 forward primers served in each of the first two PCR rounds, at ten to eleven cycles apiece. TCRdb itself ran the multiplex PCR reads through MiXCR, one entry per CDR3 protein. This table has about 74,000 distinct CDR3 sequences, nearly 70% appearing once. Unsorted bulk tissue, roughly 19-33 mg of it, served as the source for co-extraction of RNA and DNA.

Sequenced material: liver tumor tissue from sampling region 4. Indicated subset: tumor region T4, right-lateral pole. This sequence joins TRBV12-3 or TRBV12-4 and TRBJ2-1; TRBD2 might be the D (5 bases). This sequence was found in a man aged 40-55 years with primary liver carcinoma and hepatitis B virus infection. Here the CDR3 DNA reads TGCGCCAACAGCTGGAGAGCGGATAATGAGCAGTTCTTC. Protein: CANSWRADNEQFF.